Listed below are T cell receptor beta chains from one sample, sequenced in a study of shared clonotypes between healthy human individuals. Some clones are missing from TCRdb's copy, which holds only in-frame ones; the method was immunoSEQ multiplex PCR. Of just over 2,000,000 clones listed, 90% to 95% are singletons. The sample consisted of naive CD4+ T cells sorted from blood. The receptor source for this set is a man between 18 and 35 years old in good health. Each CDR3 is given with its conserved first and last residue. The order of the fields is D gene, CDR3 length, J gene, clone size, V gene, CDR3 DNA, CDR3 protein. D genes are given only for firm matches. Size values are once, few and many counts, or a class for expanded clones, and some rows have none.

TRBD2 14 TRBJ2-7 - TRBV6-6 TGTGCCAGCAGCAGGACTAGCGGCTCCTACGAGCAGTACTTC CASSRTSGSYEQYF
- 11 TRBJ1-1 once TRBV5-4 TGTGCCAGCAGCTCCCGGGACGAAGCTTTCTTT CASSSRDEAFF
- 14 TRBJ1-1 - TRBV18 TGTGCCAGCTCACCAAAGGAGGCGAACACTGAAGCTTTCTTT CASSPKEANTEAFF
- 14 TRBJ2-3 - TRBV6-4 TGTGCCAGCAGTGTAACCGATCGCACAGATACGCAGTATTTT CASSVTDRTDTQYF
TRBD1 14 TRBJ2-5 - TRBV5-1 TGCGCCAGCAGCCTGGGACAGGGGGTTGGGACCCAGTACTTC CASSLGQGVGTQYF
- 12 TRBJ1-2 - TRBV6-5 TGTGCCAGCAGTGCCCCGTCGGGAGGCTACACCTTC CASSAPSGGYTF
TRBD1 15 TRBJ1-2 once TRBV6-5 TGTGCCAGCAGTTTGGATGGACAGGGATCCTATGGCTACACCTTC CASSLDGQGSYGYTF
TRBD1 18 TRBJ1-1 - TRBV4-1 TGCGCCAGCAGCCAAGAACTCTTTCAGGAGGGGGCGAACACTGAAGCTTTCTTT CASSQELFQEGANTEAFF
TRBD1 15 TRBJ1-4 - TRBV19 TGTGCCAGTAGTACAAGGGACAGGGGGCCTGAAAAACTGTTTTTT CASSTRDRGPEKLFF
TRBD2 15 TRBJ2-7 - TRBV14 TGTGCCAGCAGCCAACTAGCGGGAGGGCCGGGCGAGCAGTACTTC CASSQLAGGPGEQYF
- 14 TRBJ2-1 - TRBV5-1 TGCGCCAGCAGCTTGGGCGGGGCCTACAATGAGCAGTTCTTC CASSLGGAYNEQFF
- 14 TRBJ2-3 - TRBV4-3 TGCGCCAGCAGCCAGGGGGACGGGGCAGATACGCAGTATTTT CASSQGDGADTQYF
- 14 TRBJ2-7 - TRBV6-1 TGTGCCAGCAGTCCGTTGGGCCCCCCAGGAGAGCAGTACTTC CASSPLGPPGEQYF
- 16 TRBJ1-2 once TRBV10-2 TGCGCCAGCAGCGTGACGGCGGACGGGGGTGCCTATGGCTACACCTTC CASSVTADGGAYGYTF
TRBD1 15 TRBJ2-5 - TRBV6-5 TGTGCCAGCAGTTACGGGGGACAGGTCCAAGAGACCCAGTACTTC CASSYGGQVQETQYF
TRBD1 14 TRBJ1-2 - TRBV7-8 TGTGCCAGCAGCCCCGGGACAGTGACCTATGGCTACACCTTC CASSPGTVTYGYTF
TRBD2 15 TRBJ2-5 - TRBV7-9 TGTGCCAGCGACGGGGGGTCCTCCTACCAAGAGACCCAGTACTTC CASDGGSSYQETQYF
TRBD1 13 TRBJ1-2 few TRBV6-1 TGTGCCAGCAGGGCGGGACAGAGTTATGGCTACACCTTC CASRAGQSYGYTF
TRBD1 13 TRBJ1-1 - TRBV30 TGTGCCTGGAGCGGACAGGGCGGCACTGAAGCTTTCTTT CAWSGQGGTEAFF
TRBD2 14 TRBJ2-1 - TRBV7-9 TGTGCCAGCGAACTAGCGCAGGCGTCCAATGAGCAGTTCTTC CASELAQASNEQFF